These 5 T cell receptor beta chains originate from one sample sequenced in a study of blood T cells in healthy people across ages. Using a J-beta primer mix together with a sample-barcoded 5' primer, a second PCR was run for about 7 to 12 cycles. TCRdb called the 5' RACE reads again in MiXCR, with one record for every CDR3 protein. Of 600,000 to 800,000 distinct CDR3 sequences in the sample, approximately 52% were seen once. Sequencing was carried out using blood. Receptor source: a woman older than 75 in good health.

The rearrangement joins TRBV28 to TRBJ1-2; D uncertain. This CDR3 region has 13 residues. V lost 4 bases to trimming and J lost 8 bases, with 14 bases between them. The germline CDR1 and CDR2 sequences are MDHEN and SYDVKM. The DNA for the CDR3 is TGTGCCAGCAGTTCCGAAGGGAGGCAAGGCTACACCTTC. Protein sequence: CASSSEGRQGYTF.

This clonotype appeared a few times. V and J are TRBV9 and TRBJ2-5, with TRBD2 matching 7 bases. The CDR3 is 14 amino acids. V lost 7 bases to trimming and J lost 11 bases; unmatched junction nucleotides: 17. The germline V gene has CDR1 SGDLS and CDR2 YYNGEE. The CDR3: CASFPWDYYNEQYF. The CDR3 coding sequence is TGTGCCAGCTTCCCTTGGGACTACTACAATGAGCAGTACTTC.

This clonotype was recorded a few times. V usage is TRBV5-1 and J usage is TRBJ2-5; unclear D gene. V dropped 4 bases and J dropped 5 bases, with 12 bases sitting between them. The CDR3 length is 13 residues. Germline V gene lookup returns CDR1 SGHRS and CDR2 YFSETQ. The CDR3 sequence is CASSPDLGETQYF. CDR3 DNA sequence: TGCGCCAGCAGCCCTGACTTGGGGGAGACCCAGTACTTC.

This clonotype was picked up many times. This sequence joins TRBV6-5 and TRBJ2-5; perhaps TRBD1 as D (5 bases). The CDR3 loop spans 16 amino acids. Germline loops: CDR1 MNHEY, CDR2 SVGAGI. The V and J ends lost 2 bases and 0 bases respectively, with 13 bases between them. The CDR3 DNA follows: TGTGCCAGCAGTTACGGGCAGACAGTGTACCAAGAGACCCAGTACTTC. Translating it yields CASSYGQTVYQETQYF.

V is TRBV20-1 and J is TRBJ2-1; 10 bases line up with TRBD2. This CDR3 is built from 13 residues. After removal of 7 bases from V and 6 bases from J, the junction contained 6 bases not matched to a gene. The V gene's germline CDR1 is DFQATT and CDR2 SNEGSKA (reference sequence). CDR3 sequence reads: CSETSGVFNEQFF. DNA for the CDR3: TGCAGTGAAACTAGCGGGGTTTTCAATGAGCAGTTCTTC.